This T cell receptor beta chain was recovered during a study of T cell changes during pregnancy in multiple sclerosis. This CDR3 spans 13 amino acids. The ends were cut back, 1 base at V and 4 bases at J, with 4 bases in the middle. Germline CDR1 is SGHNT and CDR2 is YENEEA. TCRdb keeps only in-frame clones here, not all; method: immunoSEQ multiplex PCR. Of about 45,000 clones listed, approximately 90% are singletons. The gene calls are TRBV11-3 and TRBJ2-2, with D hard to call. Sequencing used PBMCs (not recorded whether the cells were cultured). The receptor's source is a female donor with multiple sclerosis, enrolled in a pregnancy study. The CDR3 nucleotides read TGTGCCAGCAGCTTAGGGGTCACCGGGGAGCTGTTTTTT. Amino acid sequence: CASSLGVTGELFF.